The clone carrying this T cell receptor (delta chain) was counted a few times. TCRdb reapplied CATT to the RT-PCR reads. This sample yields some 10,000 delta-chain clones, of which 1.3% are seen a single time; around 10% belongs to the top ten. These data are taken from a study of gamma-delta T cells after stem cell transplantation. This CDR3 comprises 17 residues. The germline V gene encodes CDR1 GEAIGNYY and CDR2 EKD. Trimming at V came to 1 base and at J to 0 bases, leaving 8 bases not matched to a gene. The sequence came from a human donor. It is not recorded whose cells these are; they may come from a transplant donor. The sequenced material came from gamma-delta T cells. The chain is built from TRDV2 and TRDJ1; 9 bases are shared with TRDD3. In nucleotides, the CDR3 is TGTGCCTGTGACACACTTACTGGGGGACCCTACACCGATAAACTCATCTTT. As protein: CACDTLTGGPYTDKLIF.